This TCR beta chain was documented in a study of cytomegalovirus exposure and HLA in healthy donors. In the PCR, 60 Vbeta and 13 Jbeta primers were used. Sequenced by immunoSEQ multiplex PCR; TCRdb stores in-frame clones only, minus some. The table records 95,000 to 100,000 clones, about 77% of them present only once. This clone was observed once. Trimming took 1 base from V and 6 from J; bases not matched to a gene: 6. CDR3 length equals 16 residues. Germline V CDR1 and CDR2: SGHDN, FVKESK. The receptor's source is a middle-aged man in good health and CMV-seronegative. The sample taken for sequencing was PBMCs. The rearrangement links TRBV14 to TRBJ2-2; 9 positions agree with TRBD1. CDR3 bases: TGTGCCAGCAGCCAAGGCAGTGGACAGGGGCCCGGGGAGCTGTTTTTT. Amino acid sequence: CASSQGSGQGPGELFF.